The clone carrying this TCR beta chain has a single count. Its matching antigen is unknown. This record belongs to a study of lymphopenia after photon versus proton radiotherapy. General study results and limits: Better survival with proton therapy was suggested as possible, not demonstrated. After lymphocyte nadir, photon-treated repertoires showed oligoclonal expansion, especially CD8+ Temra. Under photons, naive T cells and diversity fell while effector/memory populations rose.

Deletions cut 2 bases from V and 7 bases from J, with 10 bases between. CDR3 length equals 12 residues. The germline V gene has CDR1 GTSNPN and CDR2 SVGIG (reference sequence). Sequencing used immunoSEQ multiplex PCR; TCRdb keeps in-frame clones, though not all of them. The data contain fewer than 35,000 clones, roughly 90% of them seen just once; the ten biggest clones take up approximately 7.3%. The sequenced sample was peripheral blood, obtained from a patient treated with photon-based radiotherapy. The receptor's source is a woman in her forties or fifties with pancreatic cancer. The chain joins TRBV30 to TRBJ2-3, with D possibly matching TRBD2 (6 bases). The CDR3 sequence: CAWSPREYTQYF. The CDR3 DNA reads TGTGCCTGGAGTCCCCGGGAGTATACGCAGTATTTT.